The following is a T cell receptor beta chain sequence with its context. Its target is not known. Collection of 7.5 to 10 milliliters of peripheral blood was performed for each donor. The sample is drawn from a study of blood T cells in healthy people across ages. A J-beta primer mix and a sample-barcoded 5' primer were used in a second PCR of about 6 to 12 cycles. TCRdb re-called the 5' RACE reads through MiXCR, storing one row per CDR3 protein. The sample contains hundreds of thousands of distinct CDR3 sequences, over 20% of which appear only once. V shed 8 bases, J shed 5 bases, and the junction held 7 bases outside the gene matches. The CDR3 contains 15 residues. CDR1 and CDR2 (germline): MNHEY, SVGAGI. Study observations and caveats: Across the age range, TCR beta diversity per million T cells fell in a roughly linear way. Those diversity estimates obtained from one million T cells were thought to be underestimates.

V gene TRBV6-5 combines with J gene TRBJ2-2, with 11 positions matching TRBD2. Sequenced material: blood. The sequence came from a man aged 65 to 79 in good health. CDR3 nucleotide sequence: TGTGCCAGCGGTTTAGCGGGAGGGTCGACCGGGGAGCTGTTTTTT. This encodes CASGLAGGSTGELFF.